The entry below describes one TCR beta chain. This specimen belongs to a study of technical replicates of blood from a handful of donors. Clones were read by immunoSEQ multiplex PCR, and TCRdb kept only the in-frame ones, dropping some. The sample records 9,500 to 15,000 clones, around 94% being singletons. The V end was cut by 6 bases, the J end by 0 bases, with 15 bases between. This CDR3 has 15 residues. CDR1 and CDR2 from the germline V gene are KGHSH and LQKENI. This TCR came from a human donor in good health. The material sequenced was PBMCs. The chain joins TRBV18 to TRBJ2-7; possibly TRBD2 for D (6 bases). The CDR3 is CASSFSGSSSYEQYF. In DNA, the CDR3 is TGTGCCAGCTCGTTTAGCGGTTCGAGCTCCTACGAGCAGTACTTC.